The T cell receptor (beta chain) under discussion was sequenced for a study of T-cell reconstitution after alpha-beta-depleted transplantation in children (TCRdb year 2016). For the study in its entirety: Using TCR repertoire profiling, the study followed T-cell immune reconstitution in a quantitative way in children after TCRalphabeta/CD19-depleted allogeneic hematopoietic cell transplantation. The investigation overall reported the following: The apparently early recovery of alphabetaT-cell counts about two months after transplant reportedly depended on only several hundred rapidly expanded clones that came from non-depleted graft cells. In some patients, the high TCRbeta diversity seen at day 60 was put down to recipient T cells and intrathymic progenitors that had survived conditioning. Over the following months the frequencies of hyperexpanded clones went down, and after one year T-cell counts and TCRbeta diversity were mostly credited to newly produced T cells.

The treatment or condition label here, explained by the study, means: allogeneic hematopoietic cell transplantation with graft depleted of TCRalphabeta T cells and CD19 B cells. The transplant recipients were children given TCRalphabeta/CD19-depleted allogeneic hematopoietic cell grafts. There are many counts of this clonotype. What antigen it recognizes has not been identified. The sample holds no much larger clone one base away, and base qualities are not on file. The method was PCR. The instrument given in TCRdb is Illumina HiSeq 2500. TCR library preparation used molecular barcoding, with unique molecular identifiers applied to normalize quantification of the TCRbeta repertoire. TCRdb passed the public sequencing reads through fastp at Q25 and MiXCR, retaining productive beta sequences. Entries that share a CDR3 protein sequence are merged under the most common genes and DNA. The sample has roughly 300,000 distinct CDR3 sequences on record, 11% of them singletons. Of the sample, roughly a quarter falls within the top ten clones.

From the cysteine through the phenylalanine, the CDR3 covers 14 amino acids. Only the CDR3 DNA is retained, 42 bases long and in frame from the first base. The junction shows trimming of 0 bases on V and 7 bases on J, plus 10 bases between the germline ends. The germline V gene provides CDR1 SGHRS and CDR2 YFSETQ. The receptor was isolated from a male patient between 2 and 10 years old who had a stem cell transplant for chronic granulomatous disease, so the T cells may come from the graft donor. The sequencing here drew on peripheral blood, taken 180 days after TCRalphabeta/CD19-depleted stem cell transplant. The V and J segments used are TRBV5-1 and TRBJ2-2; tentative D gene TRBD1, with 5 bases matching. The DNA sequence is TGCGCCAGCAGCTTGGAGCAGGGAATCGGGGAGCTGTTTTTT. It translates as CASSLEQGIGELFF.